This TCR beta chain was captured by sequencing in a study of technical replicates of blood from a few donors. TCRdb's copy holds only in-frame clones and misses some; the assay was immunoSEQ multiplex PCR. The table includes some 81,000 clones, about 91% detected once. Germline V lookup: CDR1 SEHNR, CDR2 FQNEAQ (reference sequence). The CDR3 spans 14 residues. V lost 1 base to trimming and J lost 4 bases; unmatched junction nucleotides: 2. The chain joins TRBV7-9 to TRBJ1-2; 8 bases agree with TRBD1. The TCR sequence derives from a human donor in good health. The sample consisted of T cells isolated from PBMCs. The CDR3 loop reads CASSLGTGFYGYTF. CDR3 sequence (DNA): TGTGCCAGCAGCTTAGGGACAGGGTTCTATGGCTACACCTTC.